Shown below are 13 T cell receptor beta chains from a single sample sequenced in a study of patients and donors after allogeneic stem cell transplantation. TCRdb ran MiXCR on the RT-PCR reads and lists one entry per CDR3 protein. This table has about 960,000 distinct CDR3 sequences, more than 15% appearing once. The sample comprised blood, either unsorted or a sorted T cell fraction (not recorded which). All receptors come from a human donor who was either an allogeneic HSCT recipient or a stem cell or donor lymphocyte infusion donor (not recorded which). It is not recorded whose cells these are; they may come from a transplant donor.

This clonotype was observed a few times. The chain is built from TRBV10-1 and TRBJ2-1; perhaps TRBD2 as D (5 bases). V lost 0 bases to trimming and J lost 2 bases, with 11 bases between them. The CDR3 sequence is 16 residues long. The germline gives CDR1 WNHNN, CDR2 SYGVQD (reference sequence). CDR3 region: CASSESMGVPYNEQFF. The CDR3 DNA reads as TGCGCCAGCAGTGAGTCGATGGGAGTTCCCTACAATGAGCAGTTCTTC.

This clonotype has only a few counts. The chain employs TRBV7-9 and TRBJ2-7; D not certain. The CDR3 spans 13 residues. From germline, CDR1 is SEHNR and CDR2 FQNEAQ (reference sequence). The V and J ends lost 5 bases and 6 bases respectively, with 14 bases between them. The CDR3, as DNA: TGTGCCAGCAGCCTTGGACCCACGGGCGAGCAGTACTTC. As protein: CASSLGPTGEQYF. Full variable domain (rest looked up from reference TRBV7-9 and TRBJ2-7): DTGVSQNPRHKITKRGQNVTFRCDPISEHNRLYWYRQTLGQGPEFLTYFQNEAQLEKSRLLSDRFSAERPKGSFSTLEIQRTEQGDSAMYLCASSLGPTGEQYFGPGTRLTVT.

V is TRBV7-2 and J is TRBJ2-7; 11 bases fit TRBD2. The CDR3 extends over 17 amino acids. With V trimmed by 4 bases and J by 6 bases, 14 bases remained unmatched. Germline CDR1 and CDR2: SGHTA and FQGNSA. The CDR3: CASSSVSGGAKGGEQYF. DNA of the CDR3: TGTGCCAGCAGCTCCGTTAGCGGGGGGGCCAAGGGGGGCGAGCAGTACTTC.

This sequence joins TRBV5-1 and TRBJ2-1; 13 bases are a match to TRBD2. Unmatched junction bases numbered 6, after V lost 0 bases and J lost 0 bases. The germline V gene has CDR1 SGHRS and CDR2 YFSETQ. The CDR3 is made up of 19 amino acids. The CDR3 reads CASSLAQTSGRSSYNEQFF. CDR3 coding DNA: TGCGCCAGCAGCTTGGCCCAGACTAGCGGGAGGAGCTCCTACAATGAGCAGTTCTTC. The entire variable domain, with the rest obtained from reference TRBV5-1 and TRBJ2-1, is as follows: KAGVTQTPRYLIKTRGQQVTLSCSPISGHRSVSWYQQTPGQGLQFLFEYFSETQRNKGNFPGRFSGRQFSNSRSEMNVSTLELGDSALYLCASSLAQTSGRSSYNEQFFGPGTRLTVL.

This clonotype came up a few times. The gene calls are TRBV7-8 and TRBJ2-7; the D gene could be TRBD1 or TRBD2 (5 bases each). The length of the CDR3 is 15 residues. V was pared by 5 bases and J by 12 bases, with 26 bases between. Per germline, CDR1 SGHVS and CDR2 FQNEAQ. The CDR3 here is CASSPQRGQSYEWYF. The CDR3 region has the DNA TGTGCCAGCAGCCCACAGAGGGGTCAGTCCTACGAGTGGTACTTC.

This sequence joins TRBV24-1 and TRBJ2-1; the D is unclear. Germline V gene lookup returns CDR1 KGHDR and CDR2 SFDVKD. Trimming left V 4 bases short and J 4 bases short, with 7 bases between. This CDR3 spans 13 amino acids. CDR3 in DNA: TGTGCCACCAGTGACCGGTTGTACAATGAGCAGTTCTTC. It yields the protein CATSDRLYNEQFF.

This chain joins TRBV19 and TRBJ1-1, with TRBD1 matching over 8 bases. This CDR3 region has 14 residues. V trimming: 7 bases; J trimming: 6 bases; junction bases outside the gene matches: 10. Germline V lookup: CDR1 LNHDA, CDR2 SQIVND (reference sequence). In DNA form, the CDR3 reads TGTGCCAGTACCCTCGGACAGGGAAGCCCTGAAGCTTTCTTT. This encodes CASTLGQGSPEAFF.

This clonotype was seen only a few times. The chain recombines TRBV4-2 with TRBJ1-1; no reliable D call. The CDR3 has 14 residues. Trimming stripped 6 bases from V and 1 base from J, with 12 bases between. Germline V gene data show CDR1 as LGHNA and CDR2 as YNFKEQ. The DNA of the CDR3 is TGTGCCAGCAGGATAGGAGTTTGGAACACTGAAGCTTTCTTT. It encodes CASRIGVWNTEAFF.

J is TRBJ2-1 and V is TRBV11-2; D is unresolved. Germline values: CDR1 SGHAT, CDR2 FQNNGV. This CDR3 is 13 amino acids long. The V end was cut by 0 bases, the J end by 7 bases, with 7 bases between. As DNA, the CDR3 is TGTGCCAGCAGCTTAGAGTACATGAATGAGCAGTTCTTC. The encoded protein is CASSLEYMNEQFF.

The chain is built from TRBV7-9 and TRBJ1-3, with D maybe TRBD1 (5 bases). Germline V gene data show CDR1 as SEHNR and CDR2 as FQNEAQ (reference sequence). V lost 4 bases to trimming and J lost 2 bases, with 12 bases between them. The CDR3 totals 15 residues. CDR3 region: CASSYPMGAGNTIYF. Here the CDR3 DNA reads TGTGCCAGCAGCTACCCGATGGGGGCTGGAAACACCATATATTTT. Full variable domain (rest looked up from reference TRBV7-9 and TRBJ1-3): DTGVSQNPRHKITKRGQNVTFRCDPISEHNRLYWYRQTLGQGPEFLTYFQNEAQLEKSRLLSDRFSAERPKGSFSTLEIQRTEQGDSAMYLCASSYPMGAGNTIYFGEGSWLTVV.

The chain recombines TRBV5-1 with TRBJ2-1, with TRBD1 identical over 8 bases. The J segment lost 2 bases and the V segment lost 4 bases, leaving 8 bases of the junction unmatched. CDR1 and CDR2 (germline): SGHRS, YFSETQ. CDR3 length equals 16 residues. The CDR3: CASSVSDRVPYNEQFF. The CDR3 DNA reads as TGCGCCAGCAGCGTTTCGGACAGGGTTCCCTACAATGAGCAGTTCTTC.

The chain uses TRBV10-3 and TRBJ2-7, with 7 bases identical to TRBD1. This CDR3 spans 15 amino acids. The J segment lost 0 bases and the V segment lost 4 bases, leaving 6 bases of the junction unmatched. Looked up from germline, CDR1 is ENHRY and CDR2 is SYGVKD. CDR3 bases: TGTGCCATCAGTGGAAGGACAGGCCTCTCCTACGAGCAGTACTTC. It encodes CAISGRTGLSYEQYF.

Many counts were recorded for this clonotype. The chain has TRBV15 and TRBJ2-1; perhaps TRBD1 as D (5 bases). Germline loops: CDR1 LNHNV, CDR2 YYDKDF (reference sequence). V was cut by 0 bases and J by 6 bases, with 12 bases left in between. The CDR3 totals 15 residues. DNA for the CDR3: TGTGCCACCAGCAGAGATTTCACAGGCTCCAATGAGCAGTTCTTC. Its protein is CATSRDFTGSNEQFF.